The entry that follows covers one T cell receptor beta chain sequence. The data originate from a study of T cell changes during pregnancy in multiple sclerosis. Libraries were prepared by immunoSEQ multiplex PCR; TCRdb keeps only in-frame clonotypes and omits some of them. The sample consists of about 100,000 clones, approximately 92% of them appearing once. Germline V CDR1 and CDR2: SGHVS, FQNEAQ. Trimming took 0 bases from V and 6 from J, leaving 9 bases between them. The CDR3 extends over 14 amino acids. The sequence was collected from a female donor with multiple sclerosis, enrolled in a pregnancy study. The sample consisted of peripheral blood, taken after pregnancy. The V and J genes are TRBV7-8 and TRBJ1-5, with D possibly being TRBD1 (5 bases). The CDR3 reads CASSLAAGGQPQHF. CDR3 in DNA: TGTGCCAGCAGCTTAGCGGCGGGGGGTCAGCCCCAGCATTTT.